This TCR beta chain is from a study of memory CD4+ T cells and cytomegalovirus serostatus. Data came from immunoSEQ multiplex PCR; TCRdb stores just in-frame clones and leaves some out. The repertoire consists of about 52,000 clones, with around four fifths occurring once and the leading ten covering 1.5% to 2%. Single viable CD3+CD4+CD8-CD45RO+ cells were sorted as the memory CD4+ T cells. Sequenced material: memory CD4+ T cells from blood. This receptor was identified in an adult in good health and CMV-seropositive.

CDR3 bases: TGTGCCAGCAGCTTAATGGGGGGCCCCACAGATACGCAGTATTTT. Translating gives CASSLMGGPTDTQYF. The chain couples TRBV7-2 to TRBJ2-3; the D gene could be TRBD1 or TRBD2 (6 bases each). This CDR3 has 15 residues. Germline V gene sequence: CDR1 SGHTA, CDR2 FQGNSA. The ends were cut back, 2 bases at V and 2 bases at J, with 11 bases in the middle.